Below are 11 T cell receptor beta chains sequenced from a single sample in a study of metastatic and nonmetastatic thyroid tumors. All patients reached thyroid surgery having received no treatment beforehand. TCRdb reanalyzed the PCR reads via MiXCR. This repertoire shows about 20,000 clones, 34% found once; its top ten account for 8% to 10%. Sequenced input: tumor tissue. The receptors originated from a male donor with papillary thyroid cancer or a benign thyroid nodule (not recorded which). Some clones in this sample may be carry-over from other donors' samples.

This sequence joins TRBV11-3 and TRBJ2-2; tentative D call: TRBD1 (6 bases). Per germline, CDR1 SGHNT and CDR2 YENEEA. Trimming removed 6 bases from V and 3 bases from J, with 11 bases in between. This CDR3 contains 14 residues. The CDR3, as DNA: TGTGCCAGCAGTCCCAGGGGTCACACCGGGGAGCTGTTTTTT. Its protein product is CASSPRGHTGELFF.

In this sample, this clone turned up a few times. This chain uses TRBV12-3 or TRBV12-4 with TRBJ1-2; TRBD1 aligns across 7 bases. This CDR3 has 14 amino acids. The ends lost 5 bases at V and 2 bases at J; junction bases unmatched: 5. CDR3 protein: CASSQRGRNYGYTF. DNA of the CDR3: TGTGCCAGCAGTCAAAGGGGGCGCAACTATGGCTACACCTTC.

This clone was seen ten or more times. This sequence may be a read error, since a much larger clone differs from it by one base. Other DNA sequences from this sample encode an identical CDR3 as well. The chain links TRBV6-1 to TRBJ2-1, with 13 bases that match TRBD2. The V and J ends lost 7 bases and 8 bases, in that order; junction bases with no gene match: 8. The CDR3 runs to 15 residues. Germline lookup yields CDR1 MNHNS and CDR2 SASEGT. The CDR3 nucleotides are TGTGCCAGCAATGGTCGACTAGCGGGAGGAGATGAGCAGTTCTTC. Translation gives CASNGRLAGGDEQFF.

Notes on this clone: This may be a read error: a much more frequent sequence differs by one nucleotide. V usage is TRBV28 and J usage is TRBJ1-5; D not resolved. Germline loops: CDR1 MDHEN, CDR2 SYDVKM. The CDR3 extends over 13 amino acids. CDR3 in DNA: TGTGCCAGCAGAGAATTCAGCATTCAGCCCCAGCATTTT. Translation gives CASREFSIQPQHF.

This clone was recorded at least ten times. This chain links TRBV7-6 with TRBJ1-2; TRBD1 matches at 12 bases. The CDR3 runs 13 residues. Germline V gene lookup returns CDR1 SGHVS and CDR2 FNYEAQ. V dropped 8 bases and J dropped 8; count of bases not matched to a gene: 6. In DNA, the CDR3 is TGTGCCAGCCCGGGACAGGGGGCTCGAGGCTACACCTTC. Translated, it gives CASPGQGARGYTF.

The V gene is TRBV20-1, the J gene TRBJ1-4; no definite D call. The germline gives CDR1 DFQATT, CDR2 SNEGSKA (reference sequence). The CDR3 extends over 14 amino acids. Trimming removed 0 bases at V and 8 bases at J, with 13 bases between. The chain's CDR3 is CSARDFENGEKLFF. CDR3 nucleotides: TGCAGTGCTAGAGATTTTGAGAATGGGGAAAAACTGTTTTTT.

The chain carries TRBV7-2 and TRBJ2-2; no reliable D call. Germline V gene data show CDR1 as SGHTA and CDR2 as FQGNSA. Trimming took off 1 base at V and 0 bases at J, with 3 bases between the two ends. CDR3 length: 14 residues. In DNA, the CDR3 is TGTGCCAGCAGCTTAGGAGCGAACACCGGGGAGCTGTTTTTT. Translating gives CASSLGANTGELFF.

This clone appeared a single time. This chain connects TRBV20-1 to TRBJ2-3; tentative D call: TRBD2 (6 bases). CDR1 and CDR2 (germline): DFQATT, SNEGSKA (reference sequence). The germline V and J ends were trimmed by 6 bases and 0 bases, with 16 bases remaining between them. The CDR3 is made up of 15 amino acids. The CDR3: CSAPSGGSSTDTQYF. The CDR3 DNA reads TGCAGTGCCCCGTCTGGGGGGTCTAGCACAGATACGCAGTATTTT.

This clone ranks as medium-sized. Additional DNA sequences in this sample encode the identical CDR3. J is TRBJ2-7 and V is TRBV28; the match to TRBD2 covers 14 bases. The trim removed 6 bases at V and 4 bases at J, leaving 5 bases unmatched. The CDR3 contains 15 residues. Germline CDR1 is MDHEN and CDR2 is SYDVKM. CDR3 nucleotide sequence: TGTGCCAGCAGCCCCGGGACTAGCGGGAGATACGAGCAGTACTTC. Protein sequence: CASSPGTSGRYEQYF.

This rearrangement joins TRBV11-2 to TRBJ2-1, with 7 bases matching TRBD2. CDR3 length equals 16 residues. Trimming removed 5 bases from V and 7 bases from J; junction bases left unmatched: 14. Germline lookup yields CDR1 SGHAT and CDR2 FQNNGV. CDR3 sequence (DNA): TGTGCCAGCAGCCCGCCCTTGGGGGGAGGGAGGAATGAGCAGTTCTTC. Its translation is CASSPPLGGGRNEQFF.

This clone was found a few times. A much larger clone lies one base from this, so it may be a read error. The chain joins TRBV29-1 to TRBJ1-5, with D maybe TRBD1 (6 bases). The CDR3 has 13 residues. V lost 7 bases and J lost 10, with 20 bases in between. The germline V gene encodes CDR1 SQVTM and CDR2 ANQGSEA. The CDR3 is CSAAVTVRGPQHF. CDR3 sequence (DNA): TGCAGCGCCGCTGTGACAGTCAGGGGACCCCAGCATTTT.